Listed below are T cell receptor beta chains from one sample, sequenced in a study of blood T cell repertoires in COVID-19. Produced via immunoSEQ multiplex PCR; TCRdb's table is partial and in-frame only. The top ten clones hold 7.3% of a sample with roughly 68,000 clones, 75% to 95% of them seen once. The sequencing sample was made of peripheral blood. The receptor source for this set is a man in his forties with COVID-19, enrolled during active disease. CDR3s leave out the opening cysteine and the closing phenylalanine or tryptophan. D genes are given only for firm matches.

v_call: TRBV30
j_call: TRBJ1-6
d_call: .
cdr3_aa: AWTRHPDSPLH

v_call: TRBV7-9
j_call: TRBJ1-1
d_call: .
cdr3_aa: ASSAGGREAF

v_call: TRBV4-2
j_call: TRBJ1-4
d_call: TRBD1
cdr3_aa: ASSQETGGTNEKLF

v_call: TRBV19
j_call: TRBJ2-7
d_call: .
cdr3_aa: ASSSQSGGNYEQY

v_call: TRBV5-6
j_call: TRBJ1-2
d_call: TRBD1
cdr3_aa: ASSPGQGGYGYT

v_call: TRBV15
j_call: TRBJ1-1
d_call: .
cdr3_aa: ATSREPEPGTEAF

v_call: TRBV5-1
j_call: TRBJ2-5
d_call: TRBD2
cdr3_aa: ASSQSLSGGAIETQY

v_call: TRBV9
j_call: TRBJ1-5
d_call: .
cdr3_aa: ASSGEDSNQPQH

v_call: TRBV5-1
j_call: TRBJ1-1
d_call: .
cdr3_aa: ASSLVGGGLTMNTEAF

v_call: TRBV5-1
j_call: TRBJ1-1
d_call: .
cdr3_aa: ASSISPVNTEAF

v_call: TRBV12-3/TRBV12-4
j_call: TRBJ2-5
d_call: .
cdr3_aa: ASSLGERETQY

v_call: TRBV4-1
j_call: TRBJ2-3
d_call: .
cdr3_aa: ASSQKTESTDTQY

v_call: TRBV7-9
j_call: TRBJ2-2
d_call: .
cdr3_aa: ASSLVGDRSGELF

v_call: TRBV3-1/TRBV3-2
j_call: TRBJ2-7
d_call: .
cdr3_aa: ASSQDWAGYEQY

v_call: TRBV3-1/TRBV3-2
j_call: TRBJ2-3
d_call: .
cdr3_aa: ASSLGGAADTQY

v_call: TRBV20-1
j_call: TRBJ1-1
d_call: .
cdr3_aa: SGGVTEAF

v_call: TRBV5-4
j_call: TRBJ2-5
d_call: .
cdr3_aa: ATTRVGQETQY

v_call: TRBV13
j_call: TRBJ2-7
d_call: .
cdr3_aa: ASSLHRGGKPYEQY

v_call: TRBV30
j_call: TRBJ2-5
d_call: .
cdr3_aa: AWSQNQETQY

v_call: TRBV19
j_call: TRBJ2-7
d_call: TRBD1
cdr3_aa: ASSRGTGTGSYEQY

v_call: TRBV11-3
j_call: TRBJ2-3
d_call: TRBD1
cdr3_aa: ASRLLPGQGICSTDTQY

v_call: TRBV27
j_call: TRBJ1-2
d_call: .
cdr3_aa: ASSSLLYKTDYT

v_call: TRBV3-1/TRBV3-2
j_call: TRBJ2-7
d_call: .
cdr3_aa: ASSQGRGSSYEQY

v_call: TRBV5-1
j_call: TRBJ2-2
d_call: TRBD2
cdr3_aa: ASSPLAGGQDGELF

v_call: TRBV6-5
j_call: TRBJ1-1
d_call: .
cdr3_aa: AVSRFDTEAF

v_call: TRBV27
j_call: TRBJ1-2
d_call: .
cdr3_aa: ASRDGSNYGYT

v_call: TRBV4-1
j_call: TRBJ1-4
d_call: TRBD1
cdr3_aa: ASSHRDSINEKLF

v_call: TRBV30
j_call: TRBJ1-4
d_call: TRBD1
cdr3_aa: AWSETGGNEKLF

v_call: TRBV30
j_call: TRBJ1-4
d_call: TRBD1
cdr3_aa: AWAGGLTNEKLF

v_call: TRBV19
j_call: TRBJ1-3
d_call: .
cdr3_aa: ASSRDGGNTIY

v_call: TRBV5-1
j_call: TRBJ1-1
d_call: .
cdr3_aa: ASSLELDTEAF

v_call: TRBV18
j_call: TRBJ1-2
d_call: TRBD1
cdr3_aa: ASSRLPSDRALGGYT

v_call: TRBV27
j_call: TRBJ1-2
d_call: .
cdr3_aa: ASSWGRETNYGYT